Below, 11 T cell receptor beta chains from the same sample are listed, as sequenced in a study of shared clonotypes between healthy human individuals. Terminally differentiated effector memory CD45RA+ cells were excluded from the naive CD8 cells, which were CD45RO-negative and positively selected for CCR7. Measured with immunoSEQ multiplex PCR; TCRdb has only the in-frame clones, and not every one. The sample consists of over 2,000,000 clones, around 93% of them appearing once. Specimen: naive CD8+ T cells from PBMCs. The receptors were gathered from a man aged 18 to 35 in good health. Some clones in this sample may be carry-over from other donors' samples.

CDR3 nucleotide sequence: TGTGCCAGCAGTGGAGGCCAAGAGACCCAGTACTTC. This translates into CASSGGQETQYF. The chain has TRBV6-4 and TRBJ2-5; D not certain. The V end lost 4 bases, the J end lost 1 base, and 4 bases lay between the germline ends. The CDR3 consists of 12 residues. Germline values: CDR1 MRHNA, CDR2 SNTAGT.

J is TRBJ1-5 and V is TRBV9, with TRBD1 identical over 8 bases. The germline V gene has CDR1 SGDLS and CDR2 YYNGEE. V trimming: 3 bases; J trimming: 3 bases; junction bases outside the gene matches: 8. The length of the CDR3 is 16 residues. This CDR3 is CASSAGRDRHNQPQHF. CDR3 sequence (DNA): TGTGCCAGCAGCGCGGGACGGGACAGGCACAATCAGCCCCAGCATTTT.

The rearrangement uses TRBV10-3 and TRBJ2-1; D is ambiguous. Looked up from germline, CDR1 is ENHRY and CDR2 is SYGVKD. The V end was cut by 2 bases, the J end by 5 bases, with 13 bases between. This CDR3 is built from 15 residues. The CDR3, as DNA: TGTGCCATCAGTGAGCTCTCGGGCCGCAACAATGAGCAGTTCTTC. This sequence encodes CAISELSGRNNEQFF.

The chain combines TRBV28 with TRBJ1-5, with unresolved D. V was pared by 6 bases and J by 0 bases, with 9 bases between. CDR1 MDHEN and CDR2 SYDVKM come from the germline V gene. The CDR3 runs to 14 residues. The CDR3 here is CASRESYSNQPQHF. In DNA form, the CDR3 reads TGTGCCAGCAGGGAATCCTATAGCAATCAGCCCCAGCATTTT.

The V call is TRBV7-6, the J call TRBJ2-3; the D gene could be TRBD1 or TRBD2 (5 bases each). The CDR3 runs to 16 residues. The germline gives CDR1 SGHVS, CDR2 FNYEAQ. The V gene lost 3 bases and the J gene lost 1 base, with 14 bases spanning the gap. The CDR3 reads CASSLGVLGRTDTQYF. The CDR3 DNA reads as TGTGCCAGCAGCTTGGGAGTTTTGGGACGCACAGATACGCAGTATTTT. The full variable domain, rest sourced from reference TRBV7-6 and TRBJ2-3, is GAGVSQSPRYKVTKRGQDVALRCDPISGHVSLYWYRQALGQGPEFLTYFNYEAQQDKSGLPNDRFSAERPEGSISTLTIQRTEQRDSAMYRCASSLGVLGRTDTQYFGPGTRLTVL.

The rearrangement joins TRBV7-9 to TRBJ2-7; no firm D call. Germline CDR1 SEHNR, CDR2 FQNEAQ (reference sequence). This CDR3 region has 13 residues. Trimming pared 2 bases from V and 1 base from J, leaving 6 bases between. The CDR3 DNA reads TGTGCCAGCAGCTTACCGACGTCCTACGAGCAGTACTTC. Translation gives CASSLPTSYEQYF. Drawing the rest from reference TRBV7-9 and TRBJ2-7, the complete variable domain is DTGVSQNPRHKITKRGQNVTFRCDPISEHNRLYWYRQTLGQGPEFLTYFQNEAQLEKSRLLSDRFSAERPKGSFSTLEIQRTEQGDSAMYLCASSLPTSYEQYFGPGTRLTVT.

The rearrangement uses TRBV9 and TRBJ2-1; no reliable D call. The CDR3 consists of 12 residues. V was clipped by 7 bases and J by 2 bases, with 7 bases between them. Germline V gene sequence: CDR1 SGDLS, CDR2 YYNGEE. The CDR3 DNA sequence: TGTGCCAGCGGAATCACCTACAATGAGCAGTTCTTC. This translates into CASGITYNEQFF.

The chain joins TRBV6-1 to TRBJ2-7; TRBD1 matches 10 bases. Trimming took 9 bases from V and 3 from J; bases not matched to a gene: 8. This CDR3 region has 14 residues. Germline assignment: CDR1 MNHNS and CDR2 SASEGT. CDR3 in amino acids: CASEPGQGLYEQYF. CDR3 DNA sequence: TGTGCCAGTGAACCGGGACAGGGGCTCTACGAGCAGTACTTC.

This chain uses TRBV4-1 with TRBJ1-5; 7 bases agree with TRBD1. The CDR3 extends over 15 amino acids. V lost 1 base, J lost 9 bases, and 9 bases stayed unmatched. Looked up from germline, CDR1 is MGHRA and CDR2 is YSYEKL. The DNA for the CDR3 is TGCGCCAGCAGCCAAGGGGAAGGGGGCGTCTGGCCCCAGCATTTT. Its protein is CASSQGEGGVWPQHF.

The chain couples TRBV7-2 to TRBJ2-3; 7 bases align to TRBD2. The CDR3 is 17 residues long. CDR1 and CDR2 (germline): SGHTA, FQGNSA. V trimming: 5 bases; J trimming: 3 bases; junction bases outside the gene matches: 14. The CDR3 DNA is TGTGCCAGCAGCGCTCCCTCAAGCGGGATTCGGACAGATACGCAGTATTTT. Encoded protein: CASSAPSSGIRTDTQYF.

CDR3 DNA sequence: TGTGCCAGCAGCTTATCGGCCAGGGGCACAGATACGCAGTATTTT. It yields the protein CASSLSARGTDTQYF. This chain links TRBV7-2 with TRBJ2-3; TRBD1 might be the D (5 bases). Germline CDR1 and CDR2: SGHTA and FQGNSA. V lost 2 bases, J lost 1 base, and 10 bases lay in between. The CDR3 runs to 15 residues.